The rows below give T cell receptor beta chains drawn from one sample of a study of beta chain features in type 1 diabetes. This table comes from immunoSEQ multiplex PCR, and its TCRdb copy is limited to in-frame clones, with some not included. The data show about 370,000 clones, over 9% seen once. Sequenced: central memory CD4+ T cells from blood. These receptor sequences come from a man between 25 and 39 years old with type 1 diabetes. Both conserved end residues are part of each CDR3. D genes are given only for firm matches. Size is omitted from some rows. Given values are once, few, many or a class for expanded clones.

size	V	J	D	CDR3	DNA
few	TRBV19	TRBJ2-7	NA	CASSTLGGTVPGEQYF	TGTGCCAGTAGTACCCTGGGAGGGACAGTCCCCGGTGAGCAGTACTTC
NA	TRBV30	TRBJ2-3	NA	CAWSVLLGDTQYF	TGTGCCTGGAGTGTACTGTTGGGAGATACGCAGTATTTT
few	TRBV5-1	TRBJ2-3	NA	CASSFSGSTQYF	TGCGCCAGCAGCTTCTCCGGGAGTACGCAGTATTTT
NA	TRBV30	TRBJ1-6	NA	CAWSVGAGSYNSPLHF	TGTGCCTGGAGCGTGGGGGCTGGGTCCTATAATTCACCCCTCCACTTT
NA	TRBV7-3	TRBJ2-3	TRBD2	CASSFSGTSRTDTQYF	TGTGCCAGCAGCTTTAGCGGGACTAGTCGCACAGATACGCAGTATTTT
NA	TRBV4-3	TRBJ2-1	NA	CASSQEEVQVYNEQFF	TGCGCCAGCAGCCAAGAAGAAGTCCAGGTTTACAATGAGCAGTTCTTC
NA	TRBV5-1	TRBJ2-2	NA	CASSLVPEIGELFF	TGCGCCAGCAGCTTGGTGCCTGAGATTGGGGAGCTGTTTTTT
many	TRBV2	TRBJ2-2	NA	CASTTVFGELFF	TGTGCCAGCACCACTGTCTTCGGGGAGCTGTTTTTT
NA	TRBV28	TRBJ1-2	NA	CASSLGRKNYGYTF	TGTGCCAGCAGTTTGGGCAGGAAAAACTATGGCTACACCTTC
few	TRBV11-1	TRBJ2-3	NA	CASSLATDTQYF	TGTGCCAGCAGCTTAGCCACAGATACGCAGTATTTT
few	TRBV6-5	TRBJ2-1	NA	CAIRETTPYNEQFF	TGTGCCATCAGGGAGACGACCCCTTACAATGAGCAGTTCTTC
few	TRBV5-6	TRBJ1-4	NA	CASSSTESNEKLFF	TGTGCCAGCAGCTCGACAGAGAGTAATGAAAAACTGTTTTTT
NA	TRBV28	TRBJ2-7	NA	CASTRTHSYEQYF	TGTGCCAGCACAAGGACACATTCCTACGAGCAGTACTTC
few	TRBV20-1	TRBJ1-2	NA	CSSWGQYGYTF	TGCAGTTCATGGGGGCAGTATGGCTACACCTTC
few	TRBV5-4	TRBJ2-3	TRBD1	CASSLPGQGLDTQYF	TGTGCCAGCAGCCTCCCGGGACAGGGGTTAGATACGCAGTATTTT
few	TRBV11-2	TRBJ2-2	NA	CASSLNTGELFF	TGTGCCAGCAGCTTAAACACCGGGGAGCTGTTTTTT
NA	TRBV4-3	TRBJ2-1	NA	CASSQEQSSYNEQFF	TGCGCCAGCAGCCAAGAACAGAGCTCCTACAATGAGCAGTTCTTC
NA	TRBV6-5	TRBJ2-5	NA	CASSPHYSGQETQYF	TGTGCCAGCAGCCCGCACTATAGCGGCCAAGAGACCCAGTACTTC
NA	TRBV5-1	TRBJ1-1	NA	CASSLASFSEAFF	TGCGCCAGCAGCTTGGCGTCTTTCTCTGAAGCTTTCTTT
few	TRBV7-8	TRBJ2-7	NA	CASSFGGVGQYF	TGTGCCAGCAGCTTTGGGGGCGTGGGGCAGTACTTC
NA	TRBV28	TRBJ1-2	NA	CASSLSGHYGYTF	TGTGCCAGCAGTTTAAGTGGCCACTATGGCTACACCTTC
few	TRBV7-9	TRBJ2-3	NA	CASSLGDPGGTDTQYF	TGTGCCAGCAGCTTAGGGGACCCAGGGGGGACAGATACGCAGTATTTT
few	TRBV20-1	TRBJ2-5	NA	CSARGETQYF	TGCAGTGCTAGAGGGGAGACCCAGTACTTC
NA	TRBV28	TRBJ2-5	NA	CASSLSGTPPEQYF	TGTGCCAGCAGTTTATCCGGGACACCGCCTGAGCAGTACTTC
few	TRBV28	TRBJ2-7	TRBD2	CASMSFSWEGEQYF	TGTGCCAGCATGAGTTTTTCGTGGGAGGGCGAGCAGTACTTC
NA	TRBV6-5	TRBJ2-4	TRBD1	CASSYQPGQFQFQYF	TGTGCCAGCAGTTACCAACCGGGACAGTTTCAATTTCAGTACTTC
few	TRBV6-5	TRBJ2-7	TRBD2	CASSSSGSASLEQYF	TGTGCCAGCAGTAGTAGCGGGAGCGCCTCGCTAGAGCAGTACTTC
few	TRBV2	TRBJ2-7	TRBD2	CASSLGLAGALSSYEQYF	TGTGCCAGCAGCTTAGGACTAGCGGGAGCGTTGAGCTCCTACGAGCAGTACTTC
few	TRBV4-1	TRBJ1-5	NA	CASSPSGGGRDSSNQPQHF	TGCGCCAGCAGCCCCAGTGGTGGGGGGCGCGATAGTAGCAATCAGCCCCAGCATTTT
NA	TRBV27	TRBJ1-2	NA	CASSPGSGGGYTF	TGTGCCAGCAGTCCGGGGAGCGGGGGTGGCTACACCTTC
NA	TRBV13	TRBJ2-7	TRBD1	CASSPTPGTGGIGDEQYF	TGTGCCAGCAGCCCGACACCTGGGACAGGGGGCATCGGCGACGAGCAGTACTTC
NA	TRBV18	TRBJ2-3	NA	CASSPSGNLGGTDTQYF	TGTGCCAGCTCACCATCCGGAAATCTAGGGGGCACAGATACGCAGTATTTT
NA	TRBV28	TRBJ1-2	NA	CASSPSTGYGYTF	TGTGCCAGCAGTCCGTCCACAGGGTATGGCTACACCTTC